This TCR beta chain appears in the sequencing data of a study of T cell responses to AZD1222 COVID-19 vaccine. Sequencing used immunoSEQ multiplex PCR; TCRdb keeps in-frame clones, though not all of them. The sample records about 94,000 clones, 85% being singletons. Of note for this clone: The antigen is undetermined.

General study findings and limits: There were mostly white British donors and more females than males, and clonal diversity was possibly underestimated. Compared with day 0, the breadth and depth of the Spike-specific TCR repertoire rose significantly after two doses of AZD1222. Just a handful of AZD1222 recipients were seropositive at baseline. Repertoires were sampled only after the peak T cell response.

The CDR3 runs to 14 residues. V trimming: 3 bases; J trimming: 3 bases; junction bases outside the gene matches: 4. Per the germline V gene, CDR1 is SGHAT and CDR2 is FQNNGV. The TCR originated in an adult who received the AZD1222 COVID-19 vaccine. The sequenced sample was peripheral blood, obtained 28 days after the second AZD1222 dose. J is TRBJ1-2 and V is TRBV11-2; 7 bases fit TRBD1. Here the CDR3 DNA reads TGTGCCAGCAGCTTCTCCACAGGGGACTATGGCTACACCTTC. This encodes CASSFSTGDYGYTF.